This T cell receptor (beta chain) emerged from a study of tumor-infiltrating lymphocytes in primary liver carcinoma. Details on this clonotype: A much larger clonotype is one base distant, so this may be a read error.

The source material, roughly 18-30 mg of unsorted bulk tissue, was used to co-extract RNA and DNA. Reverse transcription of around 500 ng total RNA with a constant-region primer produced TCR beta cDNA. Libraries covering TCR beta were generated through three nested multiplex PCR rounds (using a slightly modified ARM-PCR). TCRdb ran MiXCR on the multiplex PCR reads and lists one entry per CDR3 protein. The sample lists more than 20,000 distinct CDR3 sequences, 65% to 85% seen once, with 35% to 40% in the top ten. Sequenced sample: liver tumor tissue from sampling region 2. Subset in this sample: tumor region T2, inferior pole. The receptor's source is a woman in her thirties with primary liver carcinoma and hepatitis B virus infection.

The CDR3 region is CASSSFTSIGELFF. CDR3 sequence (DNA): TGTGCCAGCAGCTCCTTTACTAGCATTGGGGAGCTGTTTTTT. V is TRBV11-2 and J is TRBJ2-2; D is possibly TRBD2 (6 bases). Germline CDR1 is SGHAT and CDR2 is FQNNGV. With 4 bases removed from V and 8 bases from J, the gap between germline ends came to 14 bases. This CDR3 is 14 amino acids long.